These 32 T cell receptor beta chains were all obtained from the same sample, sequenced in a study of blood T cell repertoires in COVID-19. The protocol was immunoSEQ multiplex PCR, while the TCRdb copy is restricted to in-frame clones and leaves out a portion. Here the sample spans under 200,000 clones, 80% to 90% being singletons. The material sequenced was peripheral blood. These receptors were obtained from a man aged 40-49 years who had recovered from COVID-19.

The chain carries TRBV5-4 and TRBJ2-2, with 8 bases matching TRBD2. CDR1 and CDR2 from the germline V gene are SGHNT and YYREEE (reference sequence). With 7 bases clipped from V and 2 bases from J, the junction kept 10 bases outside the gene matches. This CDR3 has 16 residues. The DNA of the CDR3 is TGTGCCAGCGGAGGAGAAGCGGGAGTTAACACCGGGGAGCTGTTTTTT. Translated, it gives CASGGEAGVNTGELFF. Based on the CDR3 plus reference TRBV5-4 and TRBJ2-2, the full variable domain is ETGVTQSPTHLIKTRGQQVTLRCSSQSGHNTVSWYQQALGQGPQFIFQYYREEENGRGNFPPRFSGLQFPNYSSELNVNALELDDSALYLCASGGEAGVNTGELFFGEGSRLTVL.

The rearrangement links TRBV18 to TRBJ2-6; 9 bases line up with TRBD1. V was clipped by 3 bases and J by 0 bases; unmatched bases: 6. The CDR3 spans 18 residues. The germline V gene encodes CDR1 KGHSH and CDR2 LQKENI. This CDR3 reads CASSPGGTGLSGANVLTF. In DNA form, the CDR3 reads TGTGCCAGCTCACCGGGAGGGACAGGGCTCTCTGGGGCCAACGTCCTGACTTTC.

V gene TRBV19 combines with J gene TRBJ2-6; tentative D call: TRBD2 (5 bases). The V gene lost 6 bases and the J gene lost 0 bases, with 12 bases spanning the gap. Germline-derived CDR1 and CDR2 are LNHDA and SQIVND (reference sequence). The CDR3 covers 16 residues. CDR3 amino acids: CASSPGLNSGANVLTF. Written as DNA, the CDR3 is TGTGCCAGTAGCCCTGGACTGAACTCTGGGGCCAACGTCCTGACTTTC.

This clone was seen a few times. This sequence joins TRBV19 and TRBJ1-5, with TRBD1 as a possible D gene (5 bases). This CDR3 region has 14 residues. Germline assignment: CDR1 LNHDA and CDR2 SQIVND (reference sequence). The germline V and J ends were trimmed by 4 bases and 2 bases, with 9 bases remaining between them. In DNA form, the CDR3 reads TGTGCCAGTAGTACAGGGATTGGCAATCAGCCCCAGCATTTT. Protein: CASSTGIGNQPQHF.

The chain is built from TRBV18 and TRBJ2-2; 7 bases fit TRBD2. V trimming: 5 bases; J trimming: 8 bases; junction bases outside the gene matches: 2. The CDR3 spans 12 residues. The germline CDR1 and CDR2 sequences are KGHSH and LQKENI. The CDR3 loop reads CASSKLAGELFF. The DNA of the CDR3 is TGTGCCAGCTCAAAACTAGCGGGGGAGCTGTTTTTT.

This clone was detected only once. The chain recombines TRBV24-1 with TRBJ2-1, with 7 bases fitting TRBD1. The ends lost 5 bases at V and 3 bases at J; junction bases unmatched: 6. The CDR3 sequence is 15 residues long. Germline loops: CDR1 KGHDR, CDR2 SFDVKD. The CDR3 bases are TGTGCCACCAGTGCCGCCGGACAGGACTACAATGAGCAGTTCTTC. The encoded protein is CATSAAGQDYNEQFF.

This chain's CDR3 is CASSLGPNNEQFF. CDR3 DNA: TGTGCCAGCAGCTTGGGGCCGAACAATGAGCAGTTCTTC. The chain employs TRBV7-8 and TRBJ2-1; tentatively, D is TRBD1 (5 bases). This CDR3 has 13 residues. CDR1 and CDR2 from the germline V gene are SGHVS and FQNEAQ. Trimming cost V 3 bases and J 5 bases, with 8 bases left between them.

J is TRBJ2-2 and V is TRBV7-6, with D unclear. Germline CDR1 reads SGHVS; CDR2 reads FNYEAQ. The CDR3 sequence is 14 residues long. V lost 0 bases to trimming and J lost 6 bases, with 8 bases between them. CDR3 sequence: CASSLAGFPGELFF. CDR3 nucleotides: TGTGCCAGCAGCTTAGCGGGCTTTCCCGGGGAGCTGTTTTTT.

The V and J genes are TRBV11-2 and TRBJ2-7; 7 nucleotides line up with TRBD1. CDR3 size: 14 residues. Trimming at V came to 0 bases and at J to 1 base, leaving 0 bases not matched to a gene. Germline CDR1 is SGHAT and CDR2 is FQNNGV. The CDR3 loop reads CASSLDRGSYEQYF. The CDR3 region has the DNA TGTGCCAGCAGCTTAGACAGGGGGTCCTACGAGCAGTACTTC.

This clone was observed a single time. This chain joins TRBV6-4 and TRBJ1-1; D is unresolved. The V end lost 5 bases, the J end lost 2 bases, and 9 bases lay between the germline ends. Germline assignment: CDR1 MRHNA and CDR2 SNTAGT. CDR3 length: 13 amino acids. The CDR3 DNA follows: TGTGCCAGCAGTTACAGATTCAACACTGAAGCTTTCTTT. Protein: CASSYRFNTEAFF.

The chain is built from TRBV7-2 and TRBJ1-4; the D gene is possibly TRBD1 (5 bases). Germline V gene data show CDR1 as SGHTA and CDR2 as FQGNSA. The length of the CDR3 is 13 residues. V dropped 6 bases and J dropped 7 bases, with 12 bases sitting between them. CDR3 sequence reads: CASSWDSSEKLFF. The CDR3 DNA reads as TGTGCCAGCAGTTGGGACTCGAGTGAAAAACTGTTTTTT.

This clone is a singleton in its sample. The genes are TRBV9 and TRBJ2-7; TRBD2 matches 10 bases. The J segment lost 3 bases and the V segment lost 2 bases, leaving 2 bases of the junction unmatched. Per the germline V gene, CDR1 is SGDLS and CDR2 is YYNGEE. This CDR3 region has 14 residues. The CDR3, as DNA: TGTGCCAGCAGCGTCTCTAGCGGGGGCTACGAGCAGTACTTC. It translates to CASSVSSGGYEQYF.

The chain has TRBV27 and TRBJ1-6; TRBD1 matches 7 bases. Trimming took 6 bases from V and 7 from J; bases not matched to a gene: 9. CDR1 MNHEY and CDR2 SMNVEV come from the germline V gene (reference sequence). The CDR3 contains 15 residues. The CDR3 bases are TGTGCCAGCAGACCGACCGGGACAGTGAATTCACCCCTCCACTTT. Protein sequence: CASRPTGTVNSPLHF.

V gene TRBV7-9 combines with J gene TRBJ2-5; tentative D call: TRBD2 (6 bases). CDR1 and CDR2 (germline): SEHNR, FQNEAQ (reference sequence). The CDR3 spans 14 residues. V was cut by 1 base and J by 5 bases, with 11 bases left in between. Here the CDR3 reads CASSLDGTWETQYF. For the CDR3, the DNA is TGTGCCAGCAGCTTAGACGGGACTTGGGAGACCCAGTACTTC.

The V gene is TRBV7-6, the J gene TRBJ2-5; 9 bases match TRBD1. The CDR3 has 16 amino acids. CDR1 and CDR2 (germline): SGHVS, FNYEAQ. J gave up 2 bases and V 5 bases, and 9 bases lay outside the gene matches. CDR3 protein: CASSNHRGREQETQYF. CDR3 DNA sequence: TGTGCCAGCAGCAACCACAGGGGGCGCGAACAAGAGACCCAGTACTTC.

The rearrangement links TRBV10-3 to TRBJ2-1; TRBD2 agrees at 11 bases. Unmatched junction bases numbered 17, after V lost 8 bases and J lost 8 bases. From germline, CDR1 is ENHRY and CDR2 SYGVKD. The CDR3 extends over 17 amino acids. CDR3 sequence: CAIGQALAGDLVDEQFF. The CDR3 nucleotides read TGTGCCATCGGCCAGGCACTAGCGGGGGACCTTGTCGATGAGCAGTTCTTC.

J is TRBJ2-3 and V is TRBV15, with D unclear. The CDR3 consists of 15 residues. Germline V gene data show CDR1 as LNHNV and CDR2 as YYDKDF (reference sequence). V dropped 2 bases and J dropped 2 bases, with 11 bases sitting between them. CDR3 nucleotide sequence: TGTGCCACCAGCAGATCGTTAGAGTTCACAGATACGCAGTATTTT. It yields the protein CATSRSLEFTDTQYF.

The chain carries TRBV7-6 and TRBJ2-7, with TRBD2 identical over 12 bases. The CDR3 has 14 amino acids. The germline V gene encodes CDR1 SGHVS and CDR2 FNYEAQ. The ends lost 5 bases at V and 7 bases at J; junction bases unmatched: 6. The CDR3 loop is CASSRLAGVGEQYF. The CDR3 nucleotides read TGTGCCAGCAGCCGACTAGCGGGAGTGGGTGAGCAGTACTTC.

This sequence joins TRBV10-3 and TRBJ1-1; D is uncertain. The CDR3 runs to 17 residues. Germline V gene data show CDR1 as ENHRY and CDR2 as SYGVKD. The V gene lost 3 bases and the J gene lost 2 bases, with 19 bases spanning the gap. CDR3 region: CAISDPIKGVGNTEAFF. CDR3 nucleotide sequence: TGTGCCATCAGTGACCCCATCAAAGGAGTTGGTAACACTGAAGCTTTCTTT.

The chain has TRBV4-2 and TRBJ2-5; 14 positions agree with TRBD2. Germline CDR1 LGHNA, CDR2 YNFKEQ. J was trimmed by 5 bases and V by 4 bases; bases with no gene match: 6. The CDR3 length is 16 residues. Here the CDR3 reads CASSRYGTSGSETQYF. The DNA for the CDR3 is TGTGCCAGCAGCCGATACGGGACTAGCGGGAGCGAGACCCAGTACTTC.

This chain uses TRBV11-2 with TRBJ2-2; D unclear. Germline CDR1 reads SGHAT; CDR2 reads FQNNGV. V lost 1 base and J 5 bases, leaving 11 bases between the germline ends. This CDR3 contains 15 residues. The CDR3, as DNA: TGTGCCAGCAGCTTAGTCCTGACTCAAACCGGGGAGCTGTTTTTT. Its protein product is CASSLVLTQTGELFF.

V and J are TRBV7-9 and TRBJ1-4; 7 bases line up with TRBD1. The CDR3 length is 15 residues. The V gene's germline CDR1 is SEHNR and CDR2 FQNEAQ (reference sequence). The V gene end was trimmed by 3 bases and the J gene end by 8 bases; junction bases not matched to a gene: 9. CDR3 sequence: CASSFPTGRVEKLFF. CDR3 DNA: TGTGCCAGCAGCTTCCCGACAGGGCGGGTGGAAAAACTGTTTTTT.

The chain recombines TRBV27 with TRBJ2-5; TRBD2 is a possible D gene (5 bases). V was shortened by 2 bases and J by 4 bases, with 8 bases between the two germline ends. Germline V gives CDR1 MNHEY, CDR2 SMNVEV (reference sequence). The CDR3 loop spans 13 amino acids. The CDR3 protein is CASSLRRAETQYF. The CDR3 DNA sequence: TGTGCCAGCAGTTTAAGGCGGGCAGAGACCCAGTACTTC.

In regard to this clone: This same CDR3 is encoded by further DNA sequences in the sample. This rearrangement joins TRBV30 to TRBJ2-7; D is unresolved. CDR1 and CDR2 from the germline V gene are GTSNPN and SVGIG (reference sequence). V was pared by 0 bases and J by 4 bases, with 4 bases between. This CDR3 has 11 residues. CDR3 coding DNA: TGTGCCTGGAGTGTAACATACGAGCAGTACTTC. Amino acid sequence: CAWSVTYEQYF.

CDR3 protein: CASSGGPAYEQYF. In DNA form, the CDR3 reads TGTGCCAGCAGCGGTGGGCCCGCCTACGAGCAGTACTTC. The chain combines TRBV11-3 with TRBJ2-7, with D unclear. The CDR3 contains 13 residues. CDR1 and CDR2 from the germline V gene are SGHNT and YENEEA. With 5 bases removed from V and 2 bases from J, the gap between germline ends came to 10 bases.

The rearrangement joins TRBV18 to TRBJ2-6, with D maybe TRBD1 (5 bases). Germline assignment: CDR1 KGHSH and CDR2 LQKENI. The CDR3 has 19 amino acids. Trimming removed 2 bases at V and 0 bases at J, with 17 bases between. The CDR3 region has the DNA TGTGCCAGCTCACCAAGAGGCGTGGGGCTCTCCTCTGGGGCCAACGTCCTGACTTTC. This translates into CASSPRGVGLSSGANVLTF.

CDR3 nucleotides: TGTGCCATCAGTGAGAAGGAACTAGTTCATGACAATGAGCAGTTCTTC. This codes for CAISEKELVHDNEQFF. The chain links TRBV10-3 to TRBJ2-1, with D perhaps TRBD2 (5 bases). The CDR3 spans 16 residues. Trimming took 2 bases from V and 5 from J, leaving 16 bases between them. The germline V gene has CDR1 ENHRY and CDR2 SYGVKD.

The chain joins TRBV6-5 to TRBJ1-1; maybe TRBD1 (5 bases). Per germline, CDR1 MNHEY and CDR2 SVGAGI. CDR3 length: 13 residues. V lost 7 bases, J lost 1 base, and 10 bases lay in between. The CDR3 region is CASNDRQNTEAFF. CDR3 in DNA: TGTGCCAGCAACGACAGACAGAACACTGAAGCTTTCTTT.

The CDR3 protein is CASSLSGGNSPLHF. DNA for the CDR3: TGCGCCAGCAGCTTGTCAGGGGGGAATTCACCCCTCCACTTT. V usage is TRBV5-1 and J usage is TRBJ1-6, with 7 bases fitting TRBD1. The CDR3 is 14 residues long. Per the germline V gene, CDR1 is SGHRS and CDR2 is YFSETQ. J was trimmed by 7 bases and V by 1 base; bases with no gene match: 2.

This clone has only one observation. V is TRBV30 and J is TRBJ2-7, with 15 bases identical to TRBD2. This CDR3 is 14 amino acids long. Per germline, CDR1 GTSNPN and CDR2 SVGIG (reference sequence). CDR3 residues: CAGLAGGAAYEQYF. CDR3 nucleotides: TGTGCAGGACTAGCGGGGGGGGCCGCCTACGAGCAGTACTTC.

The V and J genes are TRBV6-5 and TRBJ2-7; 7 bases agree with TRBD1. V lost 4 bases to trimming and J lost 6 bases; unmatched junction nucleotides: 9. CDR3 length equals 14 residues. Germline CDR1 is MNHEY and CDR2 is SVGAGI. Written as DNA, the CDR3 is TGTGCCAGCAGTTCTACCCGGGACAGATCCGAGCAGTACTTC. Amino acid sequence: CASSSTRDRSEQYF.

Of note for this clone: At one boundary the junction diverges from the germline segment, which might be a read error. This chain links TRBV7-9 with TRBJ1-1; 7 bases line up with TRBD1. The germline CDR1 and CDR2 sequences are SEHNR and FQNEAQ (reference sequence). The CDR3 contains 13 residues. The DNA for the CDR3 is TGTGCCAGCAGCCCCAGGGGGAACGCTGAAGCTTTCTTT. It encodes CASSPRGNAEAFF.